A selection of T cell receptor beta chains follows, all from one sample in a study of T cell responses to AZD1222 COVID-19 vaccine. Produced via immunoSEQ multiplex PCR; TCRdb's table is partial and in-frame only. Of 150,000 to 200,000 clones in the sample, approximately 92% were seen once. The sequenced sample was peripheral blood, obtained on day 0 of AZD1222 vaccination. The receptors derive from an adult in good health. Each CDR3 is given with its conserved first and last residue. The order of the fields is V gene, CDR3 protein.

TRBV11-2 CASTPNPAVSYNEQFF
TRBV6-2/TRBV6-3 CASSNGQVFYGYTF
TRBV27 CASKSSKGLAGGGYNEQFF
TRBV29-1 CSVGDSYEQYF
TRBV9 CASSSRGDLGNEKLFF
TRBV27 CASSSGKAANYGYTF
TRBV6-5 CASSYSSGGAFGYTF
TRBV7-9 CASSGSGTGNTEAFF
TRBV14 CASSQVTGRTNEKLFF
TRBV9 CASSAGTAGNQPQHF
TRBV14 CASSRAGDTQYF
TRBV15 CATSRAGVDGELFF
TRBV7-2 CASSLMLAGGQETQYF
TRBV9 CASSPSGRTQYF
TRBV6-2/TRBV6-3 CASSEGQANGYTF
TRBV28 CASRDGQGSDTQYF